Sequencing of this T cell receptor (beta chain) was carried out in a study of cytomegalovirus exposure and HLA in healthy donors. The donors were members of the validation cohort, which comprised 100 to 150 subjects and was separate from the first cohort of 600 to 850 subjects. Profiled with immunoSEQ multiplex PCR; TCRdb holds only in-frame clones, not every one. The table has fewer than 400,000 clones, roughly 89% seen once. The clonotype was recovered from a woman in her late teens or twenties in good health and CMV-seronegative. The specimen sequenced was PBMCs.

Written as DNA, the CDR3 is TGTGCCAGCGGTGCGGGAGAGGACCAGTACTTC. Translated: CASGAGEDQYF. The chain combines TRBV2 with TRBJ2-7; TRBD2 matches 7 bases. The CDR3 spans 11 residues. Trimming removed 8 bases from V and 10 bases from J; junction bases left unmatched: 8. Germline CDR1 SNHLY, CDR2 FYNNEI.